The T cell receptor beta chain under discussion was sequenced for a study of blood T cell repertoires in COVID-19. CDR1 and CDR2 from the germline V gene are SGHRS and YFSETQ. J gave up 1 base and V 0 bases, and 6 bases lay outside the gene matches. The CDR3 consists of 16 residues. Per the original methods: Amplified reference gene primers provided the basis for estimating nucleated cell counts. Some clones are missing from TCRdb's copy, which holds only in-frame ones; the method was immunoSEQ multiplex PCR. For V, J and clone size, that table is used; D and trimming come from the DNA. The table includes some 200,000 clones, 65% to 90% detected once.

V and J are TRBV5-1 and TRBJ1-1; 7 positions match TRBD1. The source of this sequence is a man aged 35-49 years who had recovered from COVID-19. Source material: PBMCs or T cells enriched from blood (not recorded which). In DNA form, the CDR3 reads TGCGCCAGCAGCTTGGACAGGGGAGTGTGGAACACTGAAGCTTTCTTT. As protein: CASSLDRGVWNTEAFF.